Listed here are 3 T cell receptor beta chains from one sample, sequenced in a study of T cell clonality in common variable immunodeficiency. General study findings and limits: Reportedly, TCR beta sequences from common variable immunodeficiency showed fewer deletions and N-nucleotide insertions.

What these receptors recognize is not known. Sequencing was performed with immunoSEQ multiplex PCR; in TCRdb, only in-frame clones are kept and a portion is missing. This sample comprises just over 20,000 clones, none seen once only. What was sequenced was peripheral blood mononuclear cells. The origin of the receptors is a human donor with common variable immunodeficiency.

This clone was seen at least ten times. The sequenced fragment ends 3 residues before the CDR3 boundary, so the rest is inferred from the germline J gene. The chain couples TRBV18 to TRBJ2-7; D uncertain. V shed 1 base and J shed 6 bases, with 16 bases lying between them. Germline CDR1 reads KGHSH; CDR2 reads LQKENI. The CDR3 is 15 residues long. The CDR3 bases that were read are TGTGCCAGCTCACCACTTGACTTAGGCGCAAGCGAG. Translation gives CASSPLDLGASE. In full, the CDR3 reads CASSPLDLGASEQYF.

Ten or more counts support this clone. The DNA ends 3 residues before the CDR3 does, and the rest of the CDR3 is filled in from the germline J gene. This chain connects TRBV7-6 to TRBJ1-6, with unresolved D. The germline V gene has CDR1 SGHVS and CDR2 FNYEAQ. V lost 4 bases, J lost 7 bases, and 8 bases lay in between. The CDR3 sequence is 13 residues long. The CDR3 here is CASSSGANSPLHF. The CDR3 DNA, read in part, is TGTGCCAGCAGCTCAGGAGCAAATTCACCC. The full variable domain, its missing parts supplied by reference TRBV7-6 and TRBJ1-6, is GAGVSQSPRYKVTKRGQDVALRCDPISGHVSLYWYRQALGQGPEFLTYFNYEAQQDKSGLPNDRFSAERPEGSISTLTIQRTEQRDSAMYRCASSSGANSPLHFGNGTRLTVT.

This clone was observed many times. The CDR3 loop reads CASSSTQQGNEQFF. The CDR3 bases that were read are TGTGCCAGTAGTTCAACTCAACAGGGAAATGAG. The rearrangement links TRBV19 to TRBJ2-1; D perhaps matches TRBD1 (6 bases). The sequence runs out 3 residues before the end of the CDR3; the remainder is reconstructed from the germline J gene. CDR3 length: 14 residues. V shed 5 bases and J shed 7 bases, with 15 bases lying between them. The germline gives CDR1 LNHDA, CDR2 SQIVND (reference sequence).